This TCR beta chain was obtained from a study of control samples from healthy donors and cancer patients. CDR1 and CDR2 from the germline V gene are SGHRS and YFSETQ. This CDR3 is built from 14 residues. Trimming cost V 5 bases and J 9 bases; bases outside gene matches: 10. Generated by immunoSEQ multiplex PCR, the TCRdb table keeps only in-frame clones and is missing some. The table lists about 28,000 clones, 90% to 95% of them singletons. The J gene is TRBJ2-3, the V gene TRBV5-1; 9 bases agree with TRBD2. This TCR was sampled from a man between 45 and 60 years old with lung cancer. The material sequenced was PBMCs. CDR3 bases: TGCGCCAGCAGTCCGACTAGCGGCGAGGCCACGCAGTATTTT. Its translation is CASSPTSGEATQYF.